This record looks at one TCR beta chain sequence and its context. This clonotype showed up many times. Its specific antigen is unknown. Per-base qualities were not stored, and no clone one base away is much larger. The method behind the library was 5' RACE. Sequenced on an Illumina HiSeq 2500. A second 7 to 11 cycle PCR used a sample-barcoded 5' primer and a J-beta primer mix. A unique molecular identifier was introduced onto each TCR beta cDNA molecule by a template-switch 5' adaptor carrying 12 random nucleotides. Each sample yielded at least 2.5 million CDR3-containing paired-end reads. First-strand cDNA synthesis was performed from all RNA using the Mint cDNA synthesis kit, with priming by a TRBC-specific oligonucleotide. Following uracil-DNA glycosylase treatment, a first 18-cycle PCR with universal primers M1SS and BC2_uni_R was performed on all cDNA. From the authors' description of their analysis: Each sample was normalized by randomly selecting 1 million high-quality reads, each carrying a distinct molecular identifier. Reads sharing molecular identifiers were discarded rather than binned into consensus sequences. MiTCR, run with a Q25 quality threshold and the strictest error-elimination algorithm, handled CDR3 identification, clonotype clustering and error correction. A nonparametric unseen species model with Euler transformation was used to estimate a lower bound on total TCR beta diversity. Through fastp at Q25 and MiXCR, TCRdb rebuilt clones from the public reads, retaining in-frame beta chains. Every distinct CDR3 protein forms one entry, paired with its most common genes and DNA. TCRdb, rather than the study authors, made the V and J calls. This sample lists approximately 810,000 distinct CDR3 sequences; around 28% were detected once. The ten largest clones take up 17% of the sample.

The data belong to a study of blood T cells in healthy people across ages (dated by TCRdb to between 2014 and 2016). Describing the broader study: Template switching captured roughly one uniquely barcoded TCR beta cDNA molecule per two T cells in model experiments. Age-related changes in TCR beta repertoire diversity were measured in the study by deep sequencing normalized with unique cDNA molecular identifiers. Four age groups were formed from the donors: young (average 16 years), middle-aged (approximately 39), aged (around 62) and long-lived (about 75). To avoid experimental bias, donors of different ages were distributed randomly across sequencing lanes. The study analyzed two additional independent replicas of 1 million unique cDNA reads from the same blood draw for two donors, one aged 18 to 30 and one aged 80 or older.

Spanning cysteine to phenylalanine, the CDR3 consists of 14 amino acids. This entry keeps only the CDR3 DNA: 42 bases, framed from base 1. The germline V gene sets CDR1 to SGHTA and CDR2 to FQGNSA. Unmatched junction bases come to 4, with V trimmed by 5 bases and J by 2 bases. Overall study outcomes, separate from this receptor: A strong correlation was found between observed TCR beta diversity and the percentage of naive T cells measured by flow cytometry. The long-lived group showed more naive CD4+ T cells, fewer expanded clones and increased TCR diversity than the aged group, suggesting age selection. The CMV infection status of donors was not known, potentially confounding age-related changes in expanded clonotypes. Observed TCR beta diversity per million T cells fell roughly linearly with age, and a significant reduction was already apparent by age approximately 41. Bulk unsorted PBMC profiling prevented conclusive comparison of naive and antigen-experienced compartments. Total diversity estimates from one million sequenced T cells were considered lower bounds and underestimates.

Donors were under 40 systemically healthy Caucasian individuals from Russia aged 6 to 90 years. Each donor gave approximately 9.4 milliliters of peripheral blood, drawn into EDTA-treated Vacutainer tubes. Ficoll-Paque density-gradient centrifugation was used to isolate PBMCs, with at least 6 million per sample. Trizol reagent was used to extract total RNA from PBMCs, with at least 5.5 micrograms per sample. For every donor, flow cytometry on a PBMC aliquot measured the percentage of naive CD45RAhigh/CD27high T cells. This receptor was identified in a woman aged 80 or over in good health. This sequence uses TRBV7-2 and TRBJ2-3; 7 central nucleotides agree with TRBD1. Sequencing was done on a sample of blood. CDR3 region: CASSTGVFTDTQYF. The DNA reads TGTGCCAGCAGCACAGGGGTCTTCACAGATACGCAGTATTTT.